Shown below are 24 T cell receptor beta chains from a single sample sequenced in a study of cytomegalovirus exposure and HLA in healthy donors. The study ran its PCR with 60 Vbeta and 13 Jbeta primers. The table came from immunoSEQ multiplex PCR; TCRdb's copy has only in-frame clones and leaves some out. The table lists approximately 74,000 clones, roughly 60% of them singletons. The material sequenced was PBMCs. These receptors all come from a man aged 30 to 45 in good health and CMV-seropositive.

The chain recombines TRBV4-1 with TRBJ2-3, with TRBD1 as a possible D gene (6 bases). Germline-derived CDR1 and CDR2 are MGHRA and YSYEKL. V lost 5 bases, J lost 2 bases, and 17 bases lay in between. The CDR3 is 16 residues long. The DNA of the CDR3 is TGCGCCAGCAGCTTTACCGGCAGGGGCTCCACAGATACGCAGTATTTT. Amino acids: CASSFTGRGSTDTQYF.

This chain uses TRBV5-1 with TRBJ2-3, with TRBD1 matching over 7 bases. The CDR3 is 15 amino acids. CDR1 is SGHRS and CDR2 is YFSETQ in the germline V gene. J lost 3 bases, V lost 7 bases, and 11 bases had no gene match. CDR3 in amino acids: CASRREGAGTDTQYF. The CDR3 DNA follows: TGCGCCAGCCGCCGCGAGGGGGCGGGTACAGATACGCAGTATTTT.

This rearrangement joins TRBV6-1 to TRBJ2-7; 8 bases agree with TRBD1. The germline V gene has CDR1 MNHNS and CDR2 SASEGT. The CDR3 consists of 15 residues. Losses at the gene ends were 3 bases for V and 2 bases for J; bases not matched to a gene: 6. The CDR3 DNA reads as TGTGCCAGCAGTGAGAGGCAGGGGGCCACCTACGAGCAGTACTTC. This sequence encodes CASSERQGATYEQYF.

V usage is TRBV7-9 and J usage is TRBJ2-2, with D tentatively TRBD1 (5 bases). Trimming shortened V by 5 bases and J by 3 bases, and 16 bases separated the two germline ends. Germline V gives CDR1 SEHNR, CDR2 FQNEAQ (reference sequence). The CDR3 runs to 16 residues. The CDR3 loop is CASSPLLGDHTGELFF. CDR3 nucleotides: TGTGCCAGCAGCCCACTTCTAGGGGATCACACCGGGGAGCTGTTTTTT. The full variable domain, with the rest looked up from reference TRBV7-9 and TRBJ2-2, is DTGVSQNPRHKITKRGQNVTFRCDPISEHNRLYWYRQTLGQGPEFLTYFQNEAQLEKSRLLSDRFSAERPKGSFSTLEIQRTEQGDSAMYLCASSPLLGDHTGELFFGEGSRLTVL.

The CDR3 DNA sequence: TGTGCCAGCAGCACCCCGGGACTCCCACCCTACGAGCAGTACTTC. Translating gives CASSTPGLPPYEQYF. The genes are TRBV5-4 and TRBJ2-7; TRBD2 might be the D (6 bases). The V and J ends lost 4 bases and 2 bases respectively, with 16 bases between them. This CDR3 contains 15 residues. The germline CDR1 and CDR2 sequences are SGHNT and YYREEE (reference sequence). Full variable domain (remainder filled in from reference TRBV5-4 and TRBJ2-7): ETGVTQSPTHLIKTRGQQVTLRCSSQSGHNTVSWYQQALGQGPQFIFQYYREEENGRGNFPPRFSGLQFPNYSSELNVNALELDDSALYLCASSTPGLPPYEQYFGPGTRLTVT.

This chain uses TRBV28 with TRBJ2-7, with D possibly being TRBD1 (5 bases). CDR1 MDHEN and CDR2 SYDVKM come from the germline V gene. The CDR3 contains 16 residues. V was pared by 5 bases and J by 5 bases, with 22 bases between. As DNA, the CDR3 is TGTGCCAGCAGTGGGTCCCGACCAGGGTCCCACCACGAGCAGTACTTC. This gives the protein CASSGSRPGSHHEQYF.

The V gene is TRBV10-3, the J gene TRBJ2-2; TRBD2 matches 14 bases. V lost 9 bases and J lost 5; bases outside the gene matches: 8. The CDR3 is 16 residues long. The germline CDR1 and CDR2 sequences are ENHRY and SYGVKD. CDR3 region: CAILGLAGVGTGELFF. The CDR3, as DNA: TGTGCCATTCTGGGACTAGCGGGAGTTGGAACCGGGGAGCTGTTTTTT.

This chain uses TRBV29-1 with TRBJ1-1; D might be TRBD1 (5 bases). This CDR3 comprises 14 residues. Per the germline V gene, CDR1 is SQVTM and CDR2 is ANQGSEA. The V and J ends lost 6 bases and 5 bases respectively, with 19 bases between them. CDR3 residues: CSVTHSGGETEAFF. CDR3 DNA: TGCAGCGTGACCCATTCGGGGGGAGAAACTGAAGCTTTCTTT.

The chain joins TRBV12-5 to TRBJ2-3, with 9 positions matching TRBD1. The germline CDR1 and CDR2 sequences are LGHNT and FRNRAP. The CDR3 extends over 16 amino acids. V lost 8 bases to trimming and J lost 3 bases; unmatched junction nucleotides: 12. The CDR3: CASFGLETGGTDTQYF. In nucleotides, the CDR3 is TGTGCTAGTTTCGGATTGGAGACAGGGGGTACAGATACGCAGTATTTT.

This chain joins TRBV7-2 and TRBJ1-3; D unclear. The V end was cut by 6 bases, the J end by 0 bases, with 9 bases between. The CDR3 runs 14 residues. The germline CDR1 and CDR2 sequences are SGHTA and FQGNSA. The CDR3 is CASSSSNSGNTIYF. The CDR3 DNA follows: TGTGCCAGCAGTTCATCTAACTCTGGAAACACCATATATTTT.

This clone was seen more than once but under ten times. The genes are TRBV15 and TRBJ2-2; D is possibly TRBD1 (8 bases). V lost 3 bases, J lost 7 bases, and 15 bases lay in between. CDR1 and CDR2 from the germline V gene are LNHNV and YYDKDF (reference sequence). CDR3 size: 15 residues. CDR3 loop: CATSRTQGGVGELFF. Written as DNA, the CDR3 is TGTGCCACCAGCAGGACACAGGGGGGGGTCGGGGAGCTGTTTTTT.

The CDR3 sequence is CASSRDGRMRNQPQHF. CDR3 sequence (DNA): TGTGCCAGTAGCCGGGACGGGAGGATGAGGAATCAGCCCCAGCATTTT. This chain links TRBV19 with TRBJ1-5; possibly TRBD1 for D (5 bases). CDR3 length: 16 residues. Germline CDR1 and CDR2: LNHDA and SQIVND (reference sequence). V was pared by 6 bases and J by 4 bases, with 19 bases between.

On this clone: One end of the junction fails to match germline, which may point to a read error. The chain couples TRBV7-7 to TRBJ2-2; 10 positions agree with TRBD2. The CDR3 has 16 residues. Looked up from germline, CDR1 is SSHAT and CDR2 is FNYEAQ (reference sequence). This CDR3 reads CASSQEAGGSTGELFF. The CDR3 DNA sequence: TGTGCTAGCAGCCAAGAAGCGGGAGGGAGCACCGGGGAGCTGTTTTTT.

V and J are TRBV2 and TRBJ2-7, with D perhaps TRBD1 (5 bases). The CDR3 runs to 16 residues. Germline V gene data show CDR1 as SNHLY and CDR2 as FYNNEI. Trimming removed 7 bases from V and 2 bases from J, with 21 bases in between. The CDR3 sequence is CASTTRIVGQPYEQYF. CDR3 nucleotides: TGTGCCAGCACCACTCGCATCGTGGGGCAGCCCTACGAGCAGTACTTC.

The genes are TRBV7-3 and TRBJ2-7; maybe TRBD2 (5 bases). Germline lookup yields CDR1 SGHTA and CDR2 FQGTGA. V was clipped by 4 bases and J by 2 bases, with 12 bases between them. The CDR3 extends over 14 amino acids. The CDR3 DNA sequence: TGTGCCAGCAGCTCTTTCGCGGGTCCCTACGAGCAGTACTTC. It specifies CASSSFAGPYEQYF.

V gene TRBV5-4 combines with J gene TRBJ2-7, with TRBD1 matching 11 bases. This CDR3 has 15 residues. Germline V gene data show CDR1 as SGHNT and CDR2 as YYREEE (reference sequence). With V trimmed by 4 bases and J by 5 bases, 8 bases remained unmatched. CDR3 in DNA: TGTGCCAGCAGCCAGACCGGGACAGGGGGGCACGAGCAGTACTTC. This translates into CASSQTGTGGHEQYF.

The chain links TRBV9 to TRBJ2-7; 9 bases align to TRBD2. This CDR3 contains 15 residues. The junction had 3 bases not matched to a gene; V was cut back by 0 bases and J by 2 bases. The V gene's germline CDR1 is SGDLS and CDR2 YYNGEE. CDR3: CASSVGASGTYEQYF. The CDR3 DNA sequence: TGTGCCAGCAGCGTAGGGGCTAGCGGGACCTACGAGCAGTACTTC.

V is TRBV10-2 and J is TRBJ2-3, with TRBD2 matching over 14 bases. Per the germline V gene, CDR1 is WSHSY and CDR2 is SAAADI. The CDR3 extends over 18 amino acids. The V and J ends lost 6 bases and 0 bases, in that order; junction bases with no gene match: 8. CDR3 region: CASSGLAGGQTSTDTQYF. CDR3 DNA: TGCGCCAGCAGCGGACTAGCGGGGGGACAAACTAGCACAGATACGCAGTATTTT.

The rearrangement joins TRBV30 to TRBJ1-1; 8 positions match TRBD1. The trim removed 5 bases at V and 0 bases at J, leaving 17 bases unmatched. The germline CDR1 and CDR2 sequences are GTSNPN and SVGIG (reference sequence). The CDR3 runs to 18 residues. CDR3 loop: CAWVCTGQEILMNTEAFF. Written as DNA, the CDR3 is TGTGCCTGGGTCTGTACGGGACAGGAGATCCTTATGAACACTGAAGCTTTCTTT.

The J gene is TRBJ2-4, the V gene TRBV5-4, with TRBD2 as a possible D gene (7 bases). V was shortened by 1 base and J by 7 bases, with 12 bases between the two germline ends. This CDR3 contains 14 residues. The germline gives CDR1 SGHNT, CDR2 YYREEE (reference sequence). The CDR3 nucleotides are TGTGCCAGCAGCTTGAGTAGGGGGGGGAACATTCAGTACTTC. It encodes CASSLSRGGNIQYF.

This clone appeared a few times. This sequence joins TRBV7-2 and TRBJ1-2, with 8 bases lining up with TRBD1. V was clipped by 1 base and J by 0 bases; unmatched bases: 4. The CDR3 is made up of 16 amino acids. Germline lookup yields CDR1 SGHTA and CDR2 FQGNSA. CDR3 sequence: CASSLVGQATNYGYTF. As DNA, the CDR3 is TGTGCCAGCAGCTTAGTGGGACAGGCTACTAACTATGGCTACACCTTC.

The chain is built from TRBV27 and TRBJ2-1, with 9 bases fitting TRBD2. The CDR3 contains 15 residues. Germline lookup yields CDR1 MNHEY and CDR2 SMNVEV (reference sequence). With V trimmed by 6 bases and J by 9 bases, 12 bases remained unmatched. The CDR3 reads CASRGSGGAATEQFF. The CDR3 DNA is TGTGCCAGCAGGGGTAGCGGGGGAGCGGCCACTGAGCAGTTCTTC.

In its sample, this clone was seen a few times. The chain has TRBV28 and TRBJ1-4; D call uncertain. Germline lookup yields CDR1 MDHEN and CDR2 SYDVKM. Trimming cost V 6 bases and J 4 bases, with 9 bases left between them. This CDR3 is built from 13 residues. CDR3: CASRASLNEKLFF. The CDR3 DNA reads TGTGCCAGCAGAGCTTCCCTTAATGAAAAACTGTTTTTT.

The chain employs TRBV4-3 and TRBJ1-4; D is perhaps TRBD1 (6 bases). Germline V gene data show CDR1 as LGHNA and CDR2 as YSLEER. The CDR3 loop spans 17 amino acids. V was pared by 2 bases and J by 5 bases, with 18 bases between. In DNA form, the CDR3 reads TGCGCCAGCAGCCAAATTACTACAGGGCCCGGGAATGAAAAACTGTTTTTT. Amino acids: CASSQITTGPGNEKLFF.